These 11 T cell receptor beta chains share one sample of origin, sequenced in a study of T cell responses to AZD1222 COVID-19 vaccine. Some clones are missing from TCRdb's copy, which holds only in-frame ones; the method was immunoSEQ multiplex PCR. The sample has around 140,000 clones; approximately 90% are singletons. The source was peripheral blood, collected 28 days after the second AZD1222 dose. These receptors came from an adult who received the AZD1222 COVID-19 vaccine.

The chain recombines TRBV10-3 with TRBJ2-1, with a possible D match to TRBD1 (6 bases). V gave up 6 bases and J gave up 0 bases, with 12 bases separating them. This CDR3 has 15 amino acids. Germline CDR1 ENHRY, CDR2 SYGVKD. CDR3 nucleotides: TGTGCCATCAGATCCGACAGGAGCTCCTACAATGAGCAGTTCTTC. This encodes CAIRSDRSSYNEQFF.

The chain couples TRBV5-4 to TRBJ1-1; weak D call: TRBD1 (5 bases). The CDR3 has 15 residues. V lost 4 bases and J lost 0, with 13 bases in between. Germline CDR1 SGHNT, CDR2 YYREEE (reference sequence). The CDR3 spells CASSPKDSLNTEAFF. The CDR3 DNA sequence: TGTGCCAGCAGCCCCAAAGACAGCTTGAACACTGAAGCTTTCTTT.

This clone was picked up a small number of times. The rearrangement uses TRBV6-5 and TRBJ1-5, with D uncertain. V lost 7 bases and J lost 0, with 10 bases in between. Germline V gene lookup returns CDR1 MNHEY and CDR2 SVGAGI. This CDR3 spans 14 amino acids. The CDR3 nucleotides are TGTGCCAGCAAGGAAGACAATAGCAATCAGCCCCAGCATTTT. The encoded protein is CASKEDNSNQPQHF.

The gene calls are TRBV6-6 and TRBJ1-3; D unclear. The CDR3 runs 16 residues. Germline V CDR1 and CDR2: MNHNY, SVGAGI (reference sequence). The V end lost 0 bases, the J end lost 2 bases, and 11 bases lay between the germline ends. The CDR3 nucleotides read TGTGCCAGCAGTTACTCGTTCGTCCGAGCTGGAAACACCATATATTTT. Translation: CASSYSFVRAGNTIYF.

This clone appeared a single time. The CDR3 protein is CASSLSMVAGADTQYF. The DNA of the CDR3 is TGTGCCAGCAGTTTATCTATGGTAGCGGGTGCAGATACGCAGTATTTT. This chain joins TRBV27 and TRBJ2-3; 7 bases agree with TRBD2. In germline, CDR1 is MNHEY, CDR2 SMNVEV (reference sequence). The CDR3 length is 16 residues. Losses at the gene ends were 0 bases for V and 4 bases for J; bases not matched to a gene: 7.

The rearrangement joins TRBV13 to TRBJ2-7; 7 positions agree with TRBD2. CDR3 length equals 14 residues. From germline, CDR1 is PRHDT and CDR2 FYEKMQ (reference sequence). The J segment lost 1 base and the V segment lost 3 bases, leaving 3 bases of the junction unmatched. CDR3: CASSFVGGSYEQYF. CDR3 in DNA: TGTGCCAGCAGCTTCGTGGGGGGGTCCTACGAGCAGTACTTC.

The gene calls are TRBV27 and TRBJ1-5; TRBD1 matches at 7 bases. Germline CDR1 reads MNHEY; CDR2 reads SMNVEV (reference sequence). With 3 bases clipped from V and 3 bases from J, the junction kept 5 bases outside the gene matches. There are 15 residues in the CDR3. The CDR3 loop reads CASSFSKGANQPQHF. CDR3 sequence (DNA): TGTGCCAGCAGTTTTTCGAAGGGGGCCAATCAGCCCCAGCATTTT.

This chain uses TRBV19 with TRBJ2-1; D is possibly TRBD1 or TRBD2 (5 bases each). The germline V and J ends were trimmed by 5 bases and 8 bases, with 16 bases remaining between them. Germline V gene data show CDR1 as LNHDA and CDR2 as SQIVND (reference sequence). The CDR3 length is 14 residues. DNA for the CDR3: TGTGCCAGTAGTTTGCAGGGACCTATGGATGAGCAGTTCTTC. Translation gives CASSLQGPMDEQFF.

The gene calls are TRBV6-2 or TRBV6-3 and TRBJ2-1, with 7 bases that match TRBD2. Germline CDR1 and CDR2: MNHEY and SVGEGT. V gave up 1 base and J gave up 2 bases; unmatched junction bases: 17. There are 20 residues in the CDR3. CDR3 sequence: CASSYLGGGAEMLTYNEQFF. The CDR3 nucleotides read TGTGCCAGCAGTTACTTGGGGGGGGGTGCCGAGATGTTAACCTACAATGAGCAGTTCTTC.

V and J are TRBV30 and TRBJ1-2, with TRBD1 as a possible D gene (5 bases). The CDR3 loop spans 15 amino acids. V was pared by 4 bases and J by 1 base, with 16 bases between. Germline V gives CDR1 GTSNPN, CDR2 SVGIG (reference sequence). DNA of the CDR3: TGTGCCTGGACCCATACTGGACACAGTAACTATGGCTACACCTTC. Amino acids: CAWTHTGHSNYGYTF.

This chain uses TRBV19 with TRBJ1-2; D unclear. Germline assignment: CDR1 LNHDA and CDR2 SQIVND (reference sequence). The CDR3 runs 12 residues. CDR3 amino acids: CTDLGTNYGYTF. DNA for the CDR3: TGTACGGATTTGGGAACCAACTATGGCTACACCTTC. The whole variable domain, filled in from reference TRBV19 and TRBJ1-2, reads DGGITQSPKYLFRKEGQNVTLSCEQNLNHDAMYWYRQDPGQGLRLIYYSQIVNDFQKGDIAEGYSVSREKKESFPLTVTSAQKNPTAFYLCTDLGTNYGYTFGSGTRLTVV.